What follows are 29 T cell receptor beta chains derived from one specimen sequenced in a study of T-cell reconstitution after alpha-beta-depleted transplantation in children. Unique molecular identifiers featured in how the TCRbeta library was prepared. TCRdb analysed the PCR reads with MiXCR anew, one entry per CDR3 protein. The table includes under 850,000 distinct CDR3 sequences, under 15% detected once. Sequenced here: PBMCs, sampled before TCRalphabeta/CD19-depleted stem cell transplant. The origin of the receptors is a girl aged 2 to 10 with congenital amegakaryocytic thrombocytopenia, due to receive a stem cell transplant.

This clonotype came up a few times. V gene TRBV5-5 combines with J gene TRBJ2-7, with 7 bases lining up with TRBD1. This CDR3 contains 13 residues. Germline CDR1 reads SGHKS; CDR2 reads YYEKEE (reference sequence). The ends lost 4 bases at V and 5 bases at J; junction bases unmatched: 6. Here the CDR3 DNA reads TGTGCCAGCAGCAAAAAAGACAGGGACGAGCAGTACTTC. Amino acid sequence: CASSKKDRDEQYF.

The chain couples TRBV12-3 or TRBV12-4 to TRBJ2-1; the D is unclear. This CDR3 spans 11 amino acids. V was pared by 5 bases and J by 13 bases, with 12 bases between. The CDR3 here is CASSPDLGQFF. Written as DNA, the CDR3 is TGTGCCAGCAGTCCAGACCTGGGCCAGTTCTTC.

In this sample, this clonotype turned up a few times. The chain employs TRBV5-1 and TRBJ2-7, with 10 bases lining up with TRBD2. After removal of 4 bases from V and 3 bases from J, the junction contained 7 bases not matched to a gene. Germline CDR1 SGHRS, CDR2 YFSETQ. The CDR3 has 15 amino acids. The CDR3 DNA follows: TGCGCCAGCAGCCTGCTTGGGACTAGCGTCTACGAGCAGTACTTC. Protein: CASSLLGTSVYEQYF. Together with reference TRBV5-1 and TRBJ2-7, the CDR3 gives the full variable domain: KAGVTQTPRYLIKTRGQQVTLSCSPISGHRSVSWYQQTPGQGLQFLFEYFSETQRNKGNFPGRFSGRQFSNSRSEMNVSTLELGDSALYLCASSLLGTSVYEQYFGPGTRLTVT.

This clonotype has only a few counts. This rearrangement joins TRBV5-1 to TRBJ2-1, with TRBD2 matching over 15 bases. The V gene's germline CDR1 is SGHRS and CDR2 YFSETQ. CDR3 length: 16 amino acids. V dropped 2 bases and J dropped 14; count of bases not matched to a gene: 11. For the CDR3, the DNA is TGCGCCAGCAGCTTAGTACCGGGACTAGCGGGAGGCGGGGAGTTCTTC. It codes for CASSLVPGLAGGGEFF.

This clonotype was seen many times. The chain has TRBV2 and TRBJ2-5; the D is unclear. The CDR3 spans 10 residues. V lost 10 bases and J 7 bases, leaving 10 bases between the germline ends. Germline loops: CDR1 SNHLY, CDR2 FYNNEI. This CDR3 reads CATQQTTQYF. CDR3 sequence (DNA): TGTGCCACACAACAGACGACCCAGTACTTC.

The chain is built from TRBV20-1 and TRBJ2-2, with unresolved D. The CDR3 is 15 amino acids. Per the germline V gene, CDR1 is DFQATT and CDR2 is SNEGSKA (reference sequence). The V gene lost 1 base and the J gene lost 0 bases, with 9 bases spanning the gap. The CDR3 nucleotides read TGCAGTGCTAGAGTGGCGGACCCGAACACCGGGGAGCTGTTTTTT. This encodes CSARVADPNTGELFF.

V and J are TRBV15 and TRBJ2-1, with TRBD2 as a possible D gene (6 bases). Germline lookup yields CDR1 LNHNV and CDR2 YYDKDF (reference sequence). The CDR3 contains 15 residues. V was shortened by 5 bases and J by 7 bases, with 18 bases between the two germline ends. CDR3: CATSSAPRGRNEQFF. The CDR3 nucleotides are TGTGCCACCAGCTCAGCCCCACGGGGGAGAAATGAGCAGTTCTTC.

This clonotype was observed a handful of times. V usage is TRBV5-1 and J usage is TRBJ1-2, with 12 bases aligning to TRBD1. V was pared by 4 bases and J by 5 bases, with 12 bases of the junction left unmatched. Germline V lookup: CDR1 SGHRS, CDR2 YFSETQ. This CDR3 has 17 amino acids. This CDR3 is CASSPGTGGFYLYGYTF. The CDR3 region has the DNA TGCGCCAGCAGCCCGGGGACAGGGGGCTTTTATTTGTATGGCTACACCTTC.

This clonotype occurred a few times. The rearrangement links TRBV2 to TRBJ2-1, with TRBD2 matching 9 bases. Germline V lookup: CDR1 SNHLY, CDR2 FYNNEI. The CDR3 sequence is 15 residues long. V shed 6 bases and J 5 bases; nucleotides not matched to a gene: 8. As DNA, the CDR3 is TGTGCCAGCAGGGCCCTAGCGGGAAACAACAATGAGCAGTTCTTC. It specifies CASRALAGNNNEQFF. Looking up the rest from reference TRBV2 and TRBJ2-1 gives the full variable domain: EPEVTQTPSHQVTQMGQEVILRCVPISNHLYFYWYRQILGQKVEFLVSFYNNEISEKSEIFDDQFSVERPDGSNFTLKIRSTKLEDSAMYFCASRALAGNNNEQFFGPGTRLTVL.

Details on this clonotype: The final CDR3 position lacks the conserved phenylalanine or tryptophan, pointing to a likely read error. This rearrangement joins TRBV20-1 to TRBJ2-1, with 10 positions matching TRBD2. Unmatched junction bases numbered 6, after V lost 0 bases and J lost 1 base. CDR3 length: 17 amino acids. The germline gives CDR1 DFQATT, CDR2 SNEGSKA (reference sequence). The CDR3 nucleotides are TGCAGTGCTAGAGATGCAACTAGCGGGGCATCCTACAATGAGCAGTTCTTA. Translated: CSARDATSGASYNEQFL.

This clonotype was counted ten times or more. The chain couples TRBV12-3 or TRBV12-4 to TRBJ1-3; D may be TRBD1 (5 bases). The CDR3 is made up of 16 amino acids. The V end was cut by 5 bases, the J end by 4 bases, with 18 bases between. The CDR3 loop is CASSKSQGKAGNTIYF. CDR3 coding DNA: TGTGCCAGCAGTAAATCCCAGGGAAAAGCGGGAAACACCATATATTTT.

At least ten counts were recorded for this clonotype. The J gene is TRBJ2-5, the V gene TRBV5-1; weak D call: TRBD1 (5 bases). The CDR3 covers 15 residues. Germline V gene data show CDR1 as SGHRS and CDR2 as YFSETQ. V lost 1 base to trimming and J lost 1 base, with 11 bases between them. CDR3: CASSLLGVFQETQYF. The DNA for the CDR3 is TGCGCCAGCAGCTTGTTAGGGGTCTTCCAAGAGACCCAGTACTTC.

In its sample, this clonotype was seen many times. The J gene is TRBJ1-6, the V gene TRBV3-1; D ambiguous. Trimming removed 1 base at V and 7 bases at J, with 5 bases between. Germline V gene sequence: CDR1 LGHDT, CDR2 YNNKEL (reference sequence). This CDR3 is 13 amino acids long. CDR3 region: CASSQVGNSPLHF. CDR3 DNA: TGTGCCAGCAGCCAAGTGGGGAATTCACCCCTCCACTTT.

Many counts were recorded for this clonotype. The chain is built from TRBV5-1 and TRBJ2-2; 7 nucleotides agree with TRBD1. Germline V CDR1 and CDR2: SGHRS, YFSETQ. Trimming at V came to 1 base and at J to 1 base, leaving 1 base not matched to a gene. This CDR3 is built from 15 residues. This CDR3 is CASSLRTGNTGELFF. The CDR3 bases are TGCGCCAGCAGCTTGAGGACAGGGAACACCGGGGAGCTGTTTTTT.

The sample holds many counts of this clonotype. The rearrangement uses TRBV5-1 and TRBJ2-1; possible D gene TRBD2, 5 bases. The CDR3 has 14 residues. Germline V gene lookup returns CDR1 SGHRS and CDR2 YFSETQ. The V gene lost 4 bases and the J gene lost 9 bases, with 17 bases spanning the gap. CDR3 in DNA: TGCGCCAGCAGCCCGGACTTGTCTGTGGGTGAGCAGTTCTTC. It is translated as CASSPDLSVGEQFF.

This clonotype was seen at least ten times. The chain combines TRBV20-1 with TRBJ2-7; tentatively, D is TRBD1 (5 bases). Germline loops: CDR1 DFQATT, CDR2 SNEGSKA (reference sequence). Trimming cost V 0 bases and J 6 bases, with 12 bases left between them. This CDR3 is 13 amino acids long. The CDR3 coding sequence is TGCAGTGCTAGAGATCTCGTGCAGGGCGAGCAGTACTTC. Amino acid sequence: CSARDLVQGEQYF.

This clonotype was counted ten times or more. The J gene is TRBJ1-4, the V gene TRBV4-1; D not resolved. Germline V gene sequence: CDR1 MGHRA, CDR2 YSYEKL. This CDR3 contains 14 residues. V lost 0 bases and J lost 5, with 7 bases in between. CDR3 region: CASSQDFTNEKLFF. The DNA for the CDR3 is TGCGCCAGCAGCCAAGATTTCACCAATGAAAAACTGTTTTTT.

A remark on this clonotype: A much larger clone sits a single nucleotide away, making a read error possible. This chain links TRBV20-1 with TRBJ2-1; a possible D gene is TRBD2 (5 bases). The CDR3 covers 11 residues. Germline values: CDR1 DFQATT, CDR2 SNEGSKA (reference sequence). CDR3 sequence: CTAKLGPFWFF. The CDR3 DNA reads as TGCACTGCCAAACTAGGACCCTTTTGGTTCTTC.

This clonotype was counted ten times or more. The chain recombines TRBV28 with TRBJ1-2, with D tentatively TRBD1 (5 bases). There are 13 residues in the CDR3. Germline V CDR1 and CDR2: MDHEN, SYDVKM. V was cut by 4 bases and J by 3 bases, with 9 bases left in between. CDR3 in amino acids: CASSSGGDYGYTF. The CDR3, as DNA: TGTGCCAGCAGTTCCGGGGGTGACTATGGCTACACCTTC.

This chain links TRBV7-3 with TRBJ2-2, with a weak D call TRBD2 (5 bases). Germline V gene data show CDR1 as SGHTA and CDR2 as FQGTGA. CDR3 length: 13 residues. Deletions cut 5 bases from V and 9 bases from J, with 13 bases between. CDR3 nucleotides: TGTGCCAGCAGCCCAGAGGGTAGAAGGGAGCTGTTTTTT. It is translated as CASSPEGRRELFF.

The chain has TRBV7-9 and TRBJ2-7; possible D gene TRBD1, 5 bases. The V gene's germline CDR1 is SEHNR and CDR2 FQNEAQ (reference sequence). The V and J ends lost 7 bases and 3 bases respectively, with 19 bases between them. The CDR3 is 15 amino acids. CDR3 sequence reads: CASTLWGAGDYEQYF. Here the CDR3 DNA reads TGTGCCAGCACCCTATGGGGCGCAGGAGACTACGAGCAGTACTTC.

This clonotype was picked up many times. The V call is TRBV27, the J call TRBJ1-5, with D unresolved. The CDR3 has 13 residues. The V end was cut by 5 bases, the J end by 7 bases, with 12 bases between. Germline lookup yields CDR1 MNHEY and CDR2 SMNVEV (reference sequence). In DNA, the CDR3 is TGTGCCAGCAGTGGAATAATGGGCCAGCCCCAGCATTTT. This sequence encodes CASSGIMGQPQHF.

This clonotype came up many times. The chain couples TRBV9 to TRBJ2-5; D is unclear. CDR1 SGDLS and CDR2 YYNGEE come from the germline V gene. The CDR3 sequence is 15 residues long. V was trimmed by 2 bases and J by 2 bases, leaving 13 bases between them. For the CDR3, the DNA is TGTGCCAGCAGCGTTCGCGGAACTCGACAAGAGACCCAGTACTTC. Amino acids: CASSVRGTRQETQYF.

The chain carries TRBV12-3 or TRBV12-4 and TRBJ2-7; no firm D call. The V and J ends lost 6 bases and 2 bases respectively, with 11 bases between them. CDR3 length: 13 amino acids. The CDR3 here is CASRANRAYEQYF. CDR3 nucleotide sequence: TGTGCCAGCAGAGCTAATAGGGCCTACGAGCAGTACTTC.

The gene calls are TRBV12-3 or TRBV12-4 and TRBJ2-5; TRBD2 matches 10 bases. CDR3 size: 15 residues. Trimming took 5 bases from V and 1 from J; bases not matched to a gene: 4. As DNA, the CDR3 is TGTGCCAGCAGTCCGGGACTAGCGATCCAAGAGACCCAGTACTTC. It translates to CASSPGLAIQETQYF.

This clonotype was picked up a small number of times. V gene TRBV7-2 combines with J gene TRBJ2-7, with D possibly TRBD2 on 5 matching bases. The germline CDR1 and CDR2 sequences are SGHTA and FQGNSA. V lost 6 bases and J 0 bases, leaving 27 bases between the germline ends. This CDR3 comprises 19 residues. In DNA, the CDR3 is TGTGCCAGCAGTTCTAGCCTGATGAGAAGCCTCTCTACCTCCTACGAGCAGTACTTC. Amino acids: CASSSSLMRSLSTSYEQYF.

The chain carries TRBV12-3 or TRBV12-4 and TRBJ1-2; 9 bases map to TRBD1. There are 13 residues in the CDR3. V trimming: 5 bases; J trimming: 4 bases; junction bases outside the gene matches: 2. The CDR3 sequence: CASSGQGIYGYTF. The CDR3 nucleotides are TGTGCCAGCAGTGGACAGGGGATCTATGGCTACACCTTC.

The chain joins TRBV7-9 to TRBJ2-1; 7 positions match TRBD2. The germline V gene encodes CDR1 SEHNR and CDR2 FQNEAQ (reference sequence). V was clipped by 0 bases and J by 5 bases; unmatched bases: 7. The CDR3 is 16 amino acids. The CDR3 DNA reads TGTGCCAGCAGCTTAGCGGCCGGGGGGAGTAACAATGAGCAGTTCTTC. Its translation is CASSLAAGGSNNEQFF. Variable domain in full (rest from reference TRBV7-9 and TRBJ2-1): DTGVSQNPRHKITKRGQNVTFRCDPISEHNRLYWYRQTLGQGPEFLTYFQNEAQLEKSRLLSDRFSAERPKGSFSTLEIQRTEQGDSAMYLCASSLAAGGSNNEQFFGPGTRLTVL.

This clonotype appeared a few times. The rearrangement joins TRBV20-1 to TRBJ2-5, with D perhaps matching TRBD1 or TRBD2 (5 bases each). The CDR3 spans 16 residues. Germline V gene sequence: CDR1 DFQATT, CDR2 SNEGSKA (reference sequence). The V and J ends lost 2 bases and 4 bases respectively, with 20 bases between them. CDR3 in DNA: TGCAGTGCTAGACCCCTCGGACCGGACACTAGAGAGACCCAGTACTTC. Amino acids: CSARPLGPDTRETQYF.